This T cell receptor (beta chain) comes out of a study of blood T cell repertoires in COVID-19. This CDR3 contains 14 residues. Trimming left V 4 bases short and J 2 bases short, with 12 bases between. Per germline, CDR1 SGHNT and CDR2 YYREEE (reference sequence). In the authors' methods: Nucleated cell number was recorded as an estimate derived from reference gene primer amplification. Profiled with immunoSEQ multiplex PCR; TCRdb holds only in-frame clones, not every one. That table gives V, J and clone size, and the DNA gave D and trimming. Here the sample spans about 330,000 clones, around 90% being singletons. Seattle-derived patients entered the study during active infection and were followed longitudinally.

The V and J genes are TRBV5-4 and TRBJ1-1; tentative D call: TRBD1 (6 bases). The clonotype was recovered from a man aged 30 to 39 with COVID-19, enrolled during active disease. What was sequenced was peripheral blood. The CDR3 protein is CASSPQGQNTEAFF. The CDR3 DNA reads TGTGCCAGCAGCCCTCAGGGGCAAAACACTGAAGCTTTCTTT. The full variable domain, with the rest looked up from reference TRBV5-4 and TRBJ1-1, is ETGVTQSPTHLIKTRGQQVTLRCSSQSGHNTVSWYQQALGQGPQFIFQYYREEENGRGNFPPRFSGLQFPNYSSELNVNALELDDSALYLCASSPQGQNTEAFFGQGTRLTVV.